This T cell receptor beta chain derives from a study of shared clonotypes between healthy human individuals. Points from the study as a whole: Although depth was large, rarefaction showed that sequencing of the sorted subsets was incomplete.

Method: immunoSEQ multiplex PCR; TCRdb's copy keeps in-frame clones and lacks some. The sample has millions of clones; over 85% are singletons. Germline V CDR1 and CDR2: SGHRS, YFSETQ. V was clipped by 3 bases and J by 7 bases; unmatched bases: 9. The CDR3 has 16 amino acids. Turning to this clone: Its antigen remains unknown.

The sample comprised naive CD4+ T cells sorted from blood. The subset was: CD45RA+ positively selected. The rearrangement uses TRBV5-1 and TRBJ2-5; TRBD2 matches at 13 bases. The TCR comes from a man aged 18 to 35 in good health. CDR3 bases: TGCGCCAGCAGCTCCGGACTAGCGGGGGCCGGGGGGACCCAGTACTTC. Its protein product is CASSSGLAGAGGTQYF.